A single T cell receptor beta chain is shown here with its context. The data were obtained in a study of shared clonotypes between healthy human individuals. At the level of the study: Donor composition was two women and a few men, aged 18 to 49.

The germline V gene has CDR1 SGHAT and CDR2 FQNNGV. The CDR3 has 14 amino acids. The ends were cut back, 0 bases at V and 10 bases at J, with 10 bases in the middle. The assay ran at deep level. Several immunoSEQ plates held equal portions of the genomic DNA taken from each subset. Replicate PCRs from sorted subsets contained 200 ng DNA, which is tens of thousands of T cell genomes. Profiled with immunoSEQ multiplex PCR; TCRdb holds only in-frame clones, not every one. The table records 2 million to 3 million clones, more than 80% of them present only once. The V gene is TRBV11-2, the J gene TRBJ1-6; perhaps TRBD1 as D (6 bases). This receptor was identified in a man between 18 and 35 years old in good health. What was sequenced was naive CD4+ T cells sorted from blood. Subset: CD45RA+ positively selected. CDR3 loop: CASSLEGGISPLHF. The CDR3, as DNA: TGTGCCAGCAGCTTAGAAGGGGGAATCTCACCCCTCCACTTT.